This T cell receptor beta chain was observed in a study of identical twins. MiXCR was run by TCRdb on the 5' RACE reads, yielding one entry per CDR3 protein. The sample has a few hundred thousand distinct CDR3 sequences; 13% to 15% are singletons. The V gene's germline CDR1 is LGHNA and CDR2 YSLEER. This CDR3 region has 14 residues. J was trimmed by 6 bases and V by 1 base; bases with no gene match: 6. This clonotype has a count of ten or more. The data also belong to a second study, concerning yellow fever vaccine responses in identical twins.

The sequence derives from a woman younger than 30 in good health. Input material: CD4+ T cells sorted from blood. This chain connects TRBV4-3 to TRBJ2-7, with 7 bases that match TRBD2. This CDR3 reads CASSQVWGGVEQYF. CDR3 coding DNA: TGCGCCAGCAGCCAAGTTTGGGGAGGGGTCGAGCAGTACTTC.